This TCR beta chain is drawn from a study of tumor-infiltrating lymphocytes in glioblastoma multiforme. Study-wide results and caveats: Functional subtype sorting of these T cells was not performed. Clone frequencies may be distorted by unequal TCR transcripts per cell.

Multiple V-beta primers and a C-beta primer amplified TCRB from RNA. Input was about 0.55 ug total RNA, reverse-transcribed with a C-beta primer. These TCRB libraries lack any described unique molecular identifiers. Each CDR3 protein gets one entry after TCRdb re-called the multiplex PCR reads with MiXCR. The sample holds about 9,200 distinct CDR3 sequences; 55% to 80% are singletons and the top ten take roughly 30%. The CDR3 has 14 amino acids. In germline, CDR1 is MNHEY, CDR2 SVGAGI. V gave up 2 bases and J gave up 8 bases, with 13 bases separating them. As to this clonotype: The target antigen is unknown.

The sequencing input was brain tumor tissue. V usage is TRBV6-5 and J usage is TRBJ2-1; no firm D call. The clonotype comes from a male donor with glioblastoma. The CDR3 reads CASSYGPGPDEQFF. CDR3 bases: TGTGCCAGCAGTTACGGGCCGGGCCCCGATGAGCAGTTCTTC.